These T cell receptor beta chains were read from a single sample in a study of OX40 agonist ivuxolimab in advanced cancers. Using immunoSEQ multiplex PCR, the repertoire was profiled, and TCRdb retains in-frame clones only, with some absent. Seen here are 30,000 to 40,000 clones, roughly nine tenths observed once, and the top ten hold about 28%. The source was CD4+ or CD8+ T cells sorted from blood, collected in a trial of the OX40 agonist ivuxolimab. Source of these receptors: an adult with an advanced solid tumor such as melanoma, head and neck, liver or kidney cancer. The CDR3 runs from the conserved cysteine through the conserved F or W. A D gene is named only where the DNA matches it firmly. Not every row has a clone size; where given, it reads once, few, many or a size class.

j_call cdr3_length v_call clone_size d_call cdr3_aa cdr3_nt
TRBJ1-2 15 TRBV6-5 - - CATHKWDQERTGYTF TGTGCCACCCACAAATGGGATCAGGAGAGAACTGGCTACACCTTC
TRBJ2-3 15 TRBV4-2 - - CASSQASEITDTQYF TGTGCCAGCAGCCAAGCATCGGAGATCACAGATACGCAGTATTTT
TRBJ2-3 19 TRBV7-8 - - CASSLVGDGGGRRGDTQYF TGTGCCAGCAGCTTAGTTGGGGATGGGGGCGGGAGAAGGGGAGATACGCAGTATTTT
TRBJ2-7 12 TRBV11-3 once - CASSSYLYEQYF TGTGCCAGCAGCTCCTACCTCTACGAGCAGTACTTC
TRBJ2-2 18 TRBV28 - TRBD1 CASSFRLWGTGNTGELFF TGTGCCAGCAGTTTTAGGTTGTGGGGGACAGGGAACACCGGGGAGCTGTTTTTT
TRBJ2-1 14 TRBV6-5 few - CASSYTGSTSEQFF TGTGCCAGCAGTTACACGGGATCAACCAGCGAGCAGTTCTTC
TRBJ1-2 14 TRBV28 - - CASSFRLGYYGYTF TGTGCCAGCAGTTTTCGGTTAGGGTACTATGGCTACACCTTC
TRBJ2-3 15 TRBV27 - TRBD2 CASSSPSGGTDTQYF TGTGCCAGCAGTTCGCCTAGCGGGGGGACAGATACGCAGTATTTT
TRBJ2-7 14 TRBV7-9 - - CASSPGTDGREQYF TGTGCCAGCAGCCCCGGGACTGACGGAAGGGAGCAGTACTTC
TRBJ2-5 16 TRBV4-2 few - CASSQEGPSPSETQYF TGTGCCAGCAGCCAAGAGGGGCCGTCACCGTCAGAGACCCAGTACTTC
TRBJ2-3 13 TRBV11-1 - - CASSSWGEDTQYF TGTGCCAGCAGCTCGTGGGGGGAAGATACGCAGTATTTT
TRBJ1-1 14 TRBV5-1 - TRBD1 CASHPTTDRTEAFF TGCGCCAGCCACCCAACGACGGACAGGACTGAAGCTTTCTTT
TRBJ2-7 17 TRBV4-2 once - CASSQEERTAAGHEQYF TGTGCCAGCAGCCAAGAGGAGAGAACAGCGGCGGGCCACGAGCAGTACTTC
TRBJ2-7 15 TRBV2 once - CASSETGQSVYEQYF TGTGCCAGCAGTGAAACCGGACAGAGCGTCTACGAGCAGTACTTC
TRBJ2-7 14 TRBV5-6 - TRBD2 CASSLGLAVFEQYF TGTGCCAGCAGCTTGGGTCTAGCGGTGTTCGAGCAGTACTTC
TRBJ1-2 16 TRBV4-1 - TRBD1 CASSQGGQGGAGGYTF TGCGCCAGCAGCCAAGGAGGCCAAGGGGGCGCGGGTGGCTACACCTTC
TRBJ1-2 15 TRBV21-1 - - CASSNNTEGSYGYTF TGTGCCAGCAGCAATAATACAGAAGGAAGCTATGGCTACACCTTC
TRBJ1-2 14 TRBV27 - TRBD1 CASSPQGVDYGYTF TGTGCCAGCAGCCCCCAGGGGGTGGACTATGGCTACACCTTC
TRBJ2-7 12 TRBV6-5 - - CASSYSGVEQYF TGTGCCAGCAGTTACTCGGGGGTAGAGCAGTACTTC
TRBJ1-3 14 TRBV5-6 once - CASSLELEGNTIYF TGTGCCAGCAGCTTGGAACTGGAAGGAAACACCATATATTTT
TRBJ1-2 15 TRBV2 few - CASSGTGTLNYGYTF TGTGCCAGCAGCGGTACAGGGACCCTTAACTATGGCTACACCTTC
TRBJ1-1 17 TRBV2 few TRBD1 CASSETNPGQVNTEAFF TGTGCCAGCAGTGAGACCAACCCGGGACAGGTGAACACTGAAGCTTTCTTT
TRBJ1-1 18 TRBV7-7 - - CASSSLSRWGTLDTEAFF TGTGCCAGCAGCTCCCTCTCACGATGGGGGACATTGGACACTGAAGCTTTCTTT
TRBJ2-7 15 TRBV18 - TRBD1 CASSPTGGSSYEQYF TGTGCCAGCTCACCGACAGGGGGGAGCTCCTACGAGCAGTACTTC
TRBJ2-2 17 TRBV7-6 - TRBD1 CASSLLTGGDGTGELFF TGTGCCAGCAGCTTATTGACAGGGGGCGATGGAACCGGGGAGCTGTTTTTT
TRBJ1-2 14 TRBV6-5 - - CASSSGHQSYGYTF TGTGCCAGCAGTTCGGGACACCAGAGCTATGGCTACACCTTC
TRBJ1-1 14 TRBV19 - - CASSMGSPNTEAFF TGTGCCAGTAGTATGGGGTCCCCCAACACTGAAGCTTTCTTT
TRBJ1-2 16 TRBV7-9 few TRBD1 CASSNRDRPSNYGYTF TGTGCCAGCAGCAACCGGGACAGACCGTCAAACTATGGCTACACCTTC